The present T cell receptor (beta chain) was sequenced within a study of T cell repertoires in cytomegalovirus infection. Looking at the study overall: The public TCR beta signatures pointed to both CMV infection and matching HLA type. Study findings and constraints: CMV carriers having the relevant HLA were flagged by cumulative public TCR beta family frequency. The ex vivo response showed dominance by HLA-C-restricted CMV-specific TCR beta clonotypes.

This CDR3 contains 16 residues. Trimming shortened V by 4 bases and J by 0 bases, and 13 bases separated the two germline ends. The V gene's germline CDR1 is MDHEN and CDR2 SYDVKM. This clonotype was observed many times. Antigen: not known. TCRdb passed the reads through MiXCR, listing each CDR3 protein once. Of 76,000 or so distinct CDR3 sequences listed, more than 3.5% were seen once; the top ten hold less than 5%. Material: PBMCs. The rearrangement uses TRBV28 and TRBJ1-5, with D maybe TRBD1 (6 bases). This TCR was sampled from a human donor in good health (CMV status not recorded). Some clones in this sample may be carry-over from other donors' samples. The CDR3 here is CASSSWTDYSNQPQHF. CDR3 sequence (DNA): TGTGCCAGCAGTTCCTGGACAGATTATAGCAATCAGCCCCAGCATTTT.